This section outlines one TCR beta chain sequence together with its context. Germline V gene lookup returns CDR1 LGHNA and CDR2 YSLEER. The CDR3 consists of 18 residues. With 4 bases clipped from V and 3 bases from J, the junction kept 10 bases outside the gene matches. The assay was immunoSEQ multiplex PCR, and TCRdb's table has in-frame clones only and misses some. The data contain 350,000 to 400,000 clones, nearly 90% of them singletons. The source of the sample is a study of blood T cell repertoires in COVID-19. This sequence originates from a man between 18 and 35 years old with active or convalescent COVID-19. Sequenced: peripheral blood. The J gene is TRBJ2-1, the V gene TRBV4-3, with 12 bases fitting TRBD2. This CDR3 is CASSPQTGLAGLYNEQFF. The CDR3, as DNA: TGCGCCAGCAGCCCGCAGACGGGACTAGCGGGTCTCTACAATGAGCAGTTCTTC.